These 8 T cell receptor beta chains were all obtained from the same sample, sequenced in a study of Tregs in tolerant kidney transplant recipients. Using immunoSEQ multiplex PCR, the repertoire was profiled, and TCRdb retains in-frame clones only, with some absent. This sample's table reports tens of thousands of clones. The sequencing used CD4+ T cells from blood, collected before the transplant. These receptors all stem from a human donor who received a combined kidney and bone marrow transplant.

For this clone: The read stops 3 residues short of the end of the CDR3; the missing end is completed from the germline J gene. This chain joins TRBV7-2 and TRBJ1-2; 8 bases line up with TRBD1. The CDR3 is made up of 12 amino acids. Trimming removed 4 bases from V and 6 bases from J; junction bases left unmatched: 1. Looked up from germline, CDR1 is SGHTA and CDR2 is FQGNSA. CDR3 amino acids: CASSSTGDGYTF. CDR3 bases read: TGTGCCAGCAGCTCGACAGGGGATGGC.

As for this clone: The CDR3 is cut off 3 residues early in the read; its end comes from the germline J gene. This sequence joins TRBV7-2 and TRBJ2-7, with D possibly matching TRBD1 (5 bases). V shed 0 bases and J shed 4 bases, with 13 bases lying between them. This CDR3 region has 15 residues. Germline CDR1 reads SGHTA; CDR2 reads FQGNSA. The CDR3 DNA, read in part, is TGTGCCAGCAGCTTAGCTTGGGGCAGGCAATACGAG. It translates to CASSLAWGRQYE. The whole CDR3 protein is CASSLAWGRQYEQYF.

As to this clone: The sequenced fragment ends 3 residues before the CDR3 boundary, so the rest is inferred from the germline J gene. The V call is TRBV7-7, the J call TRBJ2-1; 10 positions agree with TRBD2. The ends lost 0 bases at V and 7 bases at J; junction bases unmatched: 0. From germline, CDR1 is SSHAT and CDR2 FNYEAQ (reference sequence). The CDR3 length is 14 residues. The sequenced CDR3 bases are TGTGCCAGCAGCTTAGCACTAGCGGGGAATGAG. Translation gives CASSLALAGNE. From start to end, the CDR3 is CASSLALAGNEQFF. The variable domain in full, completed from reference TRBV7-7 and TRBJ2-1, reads GAGVSQSPRYKVTKRGQDVTLRCDPISSHATLYWYQQALGQGPEFLTYFNYEAQPDKSGLPSDRFSAERPEGSISTLTIQRTEQRDSAMYRCASSLALAGNEQFFGPGTRLTVL.

Partial CDR3 DNA: TGTGCCAGCAGTTACTCGACCAGGGGCCAGCCC. Protein product: CASSYSTRGQP. The full CDR3 sequence reads CASSYSTRGQPQHF. The chain has TRBV6-2 or TRBV6-3 and TRBJ1-5, with D possibly matching TRBD1 (6 bases). The CDR3 end is not reached by the read, which stops 3 residues before it; the germline J gene fills it in. V lost 0 bases to trimming and J lost 7 bases, with 10 bases between them. Germline V gene sequence: CDR1 MNHEY, CDR2 SVGEGT. This CDR3 has 14 amino acids.

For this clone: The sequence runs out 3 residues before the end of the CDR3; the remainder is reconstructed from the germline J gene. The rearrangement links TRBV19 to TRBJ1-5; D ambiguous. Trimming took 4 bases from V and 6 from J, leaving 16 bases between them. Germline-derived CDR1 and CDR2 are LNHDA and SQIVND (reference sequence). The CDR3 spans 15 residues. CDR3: CASSNGLPDRQPQHF. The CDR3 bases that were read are TGTGCCAGTAGTAATGGACTTCCCGACCGTCAGCCC.

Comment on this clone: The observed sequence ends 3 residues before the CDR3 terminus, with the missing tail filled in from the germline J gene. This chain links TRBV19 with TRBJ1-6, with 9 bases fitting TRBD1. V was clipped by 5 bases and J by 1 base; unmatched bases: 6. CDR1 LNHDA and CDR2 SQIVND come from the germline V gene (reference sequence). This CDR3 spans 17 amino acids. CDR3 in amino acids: CASSARDRESYNSPLHF. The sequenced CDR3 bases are TGTGCCAGTAGTGCTCGGGACAGGGAGTCCTATAATTCACCC.

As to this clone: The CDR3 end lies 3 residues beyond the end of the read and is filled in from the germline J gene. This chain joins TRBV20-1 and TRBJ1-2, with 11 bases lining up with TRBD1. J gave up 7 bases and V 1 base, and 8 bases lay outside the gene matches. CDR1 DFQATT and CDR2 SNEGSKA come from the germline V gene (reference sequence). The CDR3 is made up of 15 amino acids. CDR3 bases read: TGCAGTGCTAGAGCCGCTGGACAGGGGGCTAGTGGC. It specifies CSARAAGQGASG. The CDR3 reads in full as CSARAAGQGASGYTF.

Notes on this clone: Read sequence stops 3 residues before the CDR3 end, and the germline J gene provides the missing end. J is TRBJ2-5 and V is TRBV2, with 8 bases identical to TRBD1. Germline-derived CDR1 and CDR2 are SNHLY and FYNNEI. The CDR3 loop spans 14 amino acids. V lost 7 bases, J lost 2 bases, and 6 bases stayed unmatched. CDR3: CASNDDRGQETQYF. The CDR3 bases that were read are TGTGCCAGCAACGACGACAGGGGACAAGAGACC.